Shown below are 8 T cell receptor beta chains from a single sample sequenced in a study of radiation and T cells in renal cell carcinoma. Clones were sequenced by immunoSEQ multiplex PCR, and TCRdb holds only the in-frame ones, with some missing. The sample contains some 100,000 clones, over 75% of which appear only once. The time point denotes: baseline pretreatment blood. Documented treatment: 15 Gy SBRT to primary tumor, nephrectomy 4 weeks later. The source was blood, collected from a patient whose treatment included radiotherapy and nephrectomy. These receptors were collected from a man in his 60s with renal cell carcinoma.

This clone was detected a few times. The CDR3 coding sequence is TGTGCCAGCAGTTTCAGCGAGCCGCTCGAGCAGTACTTC. It codes for CASSFSEPLEQYF. This sequence joins TRBV28 and TRBJ2-7; D not certain. Germline loops: CDR1 MDHEN, CDR2 SYDVKM. The V and J ends lost 3 bases and 6 bases respectively, with 12 bases between them. The CDR3 spans 13 residues.

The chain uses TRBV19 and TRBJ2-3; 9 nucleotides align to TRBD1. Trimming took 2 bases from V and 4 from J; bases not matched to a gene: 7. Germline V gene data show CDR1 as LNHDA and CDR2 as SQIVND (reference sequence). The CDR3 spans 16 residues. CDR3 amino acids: CASSITPGQGPDTQYF. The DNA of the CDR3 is TGTGCCAGTAGTATAACGCCGGGACAGGGACCAGATACGCAGTATTTT.

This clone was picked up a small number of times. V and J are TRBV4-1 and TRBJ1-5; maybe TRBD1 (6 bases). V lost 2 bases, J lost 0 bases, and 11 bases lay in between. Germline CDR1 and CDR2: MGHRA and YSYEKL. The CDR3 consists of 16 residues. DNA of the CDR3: TGCGCCAGCAGCCAACCCCGGGACAATAGCAATCAGCCCCAGCATTTT. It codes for CASSQPRDNSNQPQHF.

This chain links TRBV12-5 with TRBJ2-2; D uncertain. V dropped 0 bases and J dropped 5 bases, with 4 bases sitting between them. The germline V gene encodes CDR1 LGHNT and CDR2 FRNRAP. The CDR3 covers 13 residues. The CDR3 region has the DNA TGTGCTAGTGGTTTGGTCTCGACCGGGGAGCTGTTTTTT. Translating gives CASGLVSTGELFF. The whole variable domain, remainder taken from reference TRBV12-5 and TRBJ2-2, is DARVTQTPRHKVTEMGQEVTMRCQPILGHNTVFWYRQTMMQGLELLAYFRNRAPLDDSGMPKDRFSAEMPDATLATLKIQPSEPRDSAVYFCASGLVSTGELFFGEGSRLTVL.

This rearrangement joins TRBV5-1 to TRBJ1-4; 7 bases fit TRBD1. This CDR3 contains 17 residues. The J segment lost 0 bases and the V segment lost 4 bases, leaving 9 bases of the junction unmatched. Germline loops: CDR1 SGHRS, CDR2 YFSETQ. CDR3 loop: CASSLGQPFATNEKLFF. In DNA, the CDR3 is TGCGCCAGCAGCCTGGGACAGCCTTTTGCAACTAATGAAAAACTGTTTTTT.

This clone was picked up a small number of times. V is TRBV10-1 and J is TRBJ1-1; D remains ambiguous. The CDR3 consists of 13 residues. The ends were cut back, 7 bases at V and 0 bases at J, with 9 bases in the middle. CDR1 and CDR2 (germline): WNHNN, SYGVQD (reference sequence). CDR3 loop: CASKVGLNTEAFF. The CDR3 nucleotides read TGCGCCAGCAAGGTCGGTTTGAACACTGAAGCTTTCTTT.

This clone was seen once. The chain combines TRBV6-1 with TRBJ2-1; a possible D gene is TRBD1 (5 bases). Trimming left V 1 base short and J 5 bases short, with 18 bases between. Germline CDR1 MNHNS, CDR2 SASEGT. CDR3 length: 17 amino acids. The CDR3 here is CASSEEGVAGPHNEQFF. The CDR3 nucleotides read TGTGCCAGCAGTGAAGAAGGCGTGGCAGGGCCACACAATGAGCAGTTCTTC.

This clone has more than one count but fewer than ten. The CDR3 reads CASSPSGRGRNEQFF. CDR3 in DNA: TGCGCCAGCAGCCCTAGCGGGAGGGGTCGCAATGAGCAGTTCTTC. This chain connects TRBV4-1 to TRBJ2-1; 12 positions agree with TRBD2. The CDR3 covers 15 residues. With 4 bases clipped from V and 6 bases from J, the junction kept 4 bases outside the gene matches. CDR1 and CDR2 (germline): MGHRA, YSYEKL.